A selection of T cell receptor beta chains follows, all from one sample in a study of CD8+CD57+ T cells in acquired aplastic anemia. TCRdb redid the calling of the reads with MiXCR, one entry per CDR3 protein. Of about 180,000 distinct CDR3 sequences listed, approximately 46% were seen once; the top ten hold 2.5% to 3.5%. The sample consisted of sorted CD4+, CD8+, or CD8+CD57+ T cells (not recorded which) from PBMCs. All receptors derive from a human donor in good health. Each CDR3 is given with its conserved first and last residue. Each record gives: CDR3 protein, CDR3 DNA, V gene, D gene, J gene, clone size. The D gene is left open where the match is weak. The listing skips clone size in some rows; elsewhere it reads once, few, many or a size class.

CASSVRQGGGYTF	TGTGCCAGCAGTGTGCGACAGGGAGGAGGCTACACCTTC	TRBV2	TRBD1	TRBJ1-2	few
CASSYHNGATSYEQYF	TGTGCCAGCAGTTACCATAACGGGGCGACGTCCTACGAGCAGTACTTC	TRBV6-5	NA	TRBJ2-7	many
CASSLWGRRGANVLTF	TGTGCCAGCAGTTTATGGGGCAGACGCGGGGCCAACGTCCTGACTTTC	TRBV28	NA	TRBJ2-6	few
CASSSLEGGAYEQYF	TGTGCCAGCAGTTCGTTGGAGGGAGGAGCGTACGAGCAGTACTTC	TRBV6-5	NA	TRBJ2-7	many
CASHGGAAGTDTQYF	TGTGCCAGCCATGGGGGGGCAGCGGGCACAGATACGCAGTATTTT	TRBV19	NA	TRBJ2-3	many
CAIRRDGNNEQFF	TGTGCCATCAGACGGGACGGGAACAATGAGCAGTTCTTC	TRBV10-3	NA	TRBJ2-1	medium-sized
CAISGNRPYNEQFF	TGTGCCATCAGCGGGAACCGCCCCTACAATGAGCAGTTCTTC	TRBV10-3	NA	TRBJ2-1	NA
CASSGRHEQYF	TGTGCCAGCAGTGGACGCCACGAGCAGTACTTC	TRBV10-3	NA	TRBJ2-7	NA
CASSLGLAGSQETQYF	TGTGCCAGCAGCTTGGGACTAGCGGGATCCCAAGAGACCCAGTACTTC	TRBV5-5	TRBD2	TRBJ2-5	many
CASSFSDSGETQYF	TGTGCCAGCAGCTTCTCCGACAGTGGCGAGACCCAGTACTTC	TRBV7-8	NA	TRBJ2-5	NA
CASSSTGFKKYEQYF	TGTGCCAGCAGCTCGACAGGGTTTAAGAAATACGAGCAGTACTTC	TRBV7-2	TRBD1	TRBJ2-7	many
CASTGTGDSPLHF	TGTGCCAGCACCGGGACAGGAGATTCACCCCTCCACTTT	TRBV6-1	TRBD1	TRBJ1-6	many
CSASSVGTGGSQPQHF	TGCAGTGCTAGCAGTGTCGGGACAGGGGGCAGCCAGCCCCAGCATTTT	TRBV20-1	TRBD1	TRBJ1-5	NA
CATSSLNRGRQETQYF	TGTGCCACCAGCAGCCTGAACAGGGGACGACAAGAGACCCAGTACTTC	TRBV15	TRBD1	TRBJ2-5	NA
CSVNLGSDTQYF	TGCAGCGTTAACTTAGGGTCGGATACGCAGTATTTT	TRBV29-1	NA	TRBJ2-3	many
CSARVQGFSYEQYF	TGCAGTGCTAGAGTCCAGGGGTTTAGCTACGAGCAGTACTTC	TRBV20-1	NA	TRBJ2-7	many
CASSQSLAGNTGELFF	TGCGCCAGCAGCCAATCGCTAGCGGGGAACACCGGGGAGCTGTTTTTT	TRBV23-1	TRBD2	TRBJ2-2	NA
CSVDSGRAETQYF	TGCAGCGTCGATAGCGGGAGGGCGGAGACCCAGTACTTC	TRBV29-1	TRBD2	TRBJ2-5	NA
CASSSPGGETQYF	TGTGCCAGCAGCTCCCCGGGCGGAGAGACCCAGTACTTC	TRBV7-2	NA	TRBJ2-5	NA
CASSFYRGGTGNEQFF	TGTGCCAGCAGCTTTTACCGGGGAGGGACGGGTAATGAGCAGTTCTTC	TRBV7-2	TRBD2	TRBJ2-1	many
CASSPPGGNTGELFF	TGTGCCAGCAGTCCCCCCGGCGGTAACACCGGGGAGCTGTTTTTT	TRBV6-1	NA	TRBJ2-2	many
CASSLAQGATDTQYF	TGTGCCAGCAGCTTAGCGCAGGGGGCTACAGATACGCAGTATTTT	TRBV7-8	TRBD1	TRBJ2-3	NA
CASSKGTGDYEQYF	TGTGCCAGCAGCAAGGGGACAGGAGACTACGAGCAGTACTTC	TRBV11-2	TRBD1	TRBJ2-7	NA
CASRSGAREAEAFF	TGTGCCAGTAGGTCAGGGGCGCGGGAGGCTGAAGCTTTCTTT	TRBV19	NA	TRBJ1-1	NA
CASSLTFGSRTGELFF	TGTGCCAGCAGCTTAACTTTCGGGAGCCGCACCGGGGAGCTGTTTTTT	TRBV7-9	NA	TRBJ2-2	many
CSARVVNGNEQYF	TGCAGTGCTAGAGTAGTGAACGGGAACGAGCAGTACTTC	TRBV20-1	NA	TRBJ2-7	NA
CATGTSPGELFF	TGTGCCACCGGGACCTCACCCGGGGAGCTGTTTTTT	TRBV24-1	NA	TRBJ2-2	many
CSAPDRVNSPLHF	TGCAGTGCCCCGGACAGGGTTAATTCACCCCTCCACTTT	TRBV20-1	TRBD1	TRBJ1-6	NA
CARTYEQYF	TGCGCCAGGACCTACGAGCAGTACTTC	TRBV10-1	NA	TRBJ2-7	NA
CASSASAGWDQPQHF	TGTGCCAGCAGTGCCTCGGCAGGATGGGATCAGCCCCAGCATTTT	TRBV6-4	NA	TRBJ1-5	NA
CATSDPRERNIQYF	TGTGCCACCAGTGATCCCAGGGAGCGGAACATTCAGTACTTC	TRBV24-1	NA	TRBJ2-4	NA
CASRHNYEQYF	TGTGCCAGCAGACATAACTACGAGCAGTACTTC	TRBV7-3	NA	TRBJ2-7	many
CSSSRWGGDNTEAFF	TGTTCCAGCAGCCGTTGGGGAGGGGATAACACTGAAGCTTTCTTT	TRBV5-5	NA	TRBJ1-1	NA
CASSLGSRGWQFF	TGTGCCAGCAGTTTAGGCTCCCGAGGTTGGCAGTTCTTC	TRBV25-1	NA	TRBJ2-1	NA
CASSLPGGASYNEQFF	TGTGCCAGCAGCTTGCCCGGGGGCGCGTCCTACAATGAGCAGTTCTTC	TRBV5-6	NA	TRBJ2-1	NA
CASSLSVYGEAFF	TGTGCCAGCAGTTTGAGTGTGTACGGTGAAGCTTTCTTT	TRBV6-6	NA	TRBJ1-1	NA
CATSDLGTSGSTDTQYF	TGTGCCACCAGTGATTTGGGGACTAGCGGAAGCACAGATACGCAGTATTTT	TRBV24-1	TRBD2	TRBJ2-3	NA
CASSAPGRTSNGYTF	TGTGCCAGCAGTGCCCCGGGACGGACATCTAATGGCTACACCTTC	TRBV25-1	NA	TRBJ1-2	NA
CASSLAPGEQFF	TGTGCCAGCAGCTTAGCCCCGGGCGAGCAGTTCTTC	TRBV7-8	NA	TRBJ2-1	NA
CATSAAGGKNIQYF	TGTGCCACCAGTGCCGCGGGAGGCAAAAACATTCAGTACTTC	TRBV24-1	TRBD2	TRBJ2-4	once
CASSGLASSSYEQYF	TGTGCCAGCAGTGGGCTAGCGTCGAGCTCCTACGAGCAGTACTTC	TRBV10-3	NA	TRBJ2-7	once
CASSLGPRDEQFF	TGCGCCAGCAGCTTGGGCCCTAGGGATGAGCAGTTCTTC	TRBV5-1	NA	TRBJ2-1	NA
CATSDPGQPSNQPQHF	TGTGCCACCAGTGACCCAGGACAACCTAGCAATCAGCCCCAGCATTTT	TRBV24-1	NA	TRBJ1-5	few
CASSHPGLAGGPGYNEQFF	TGCGCCAGCAGCCATCCGGGACTAGCGGGAGGGCCAGGATACAATGAGCAGTTCTTC	TRBV4-1	TRBD2	TRBJ2-1	few
CASSGGRQYF	TGTGCCAGCAGTGGGGGTCGGCAGTACTTC	TRBV2	NA	TRBJ2-7	many
CASSLGTGFSGELFF	TGCGCCAGCAGCTTGGGGACAGGGTTTTCCGGGGAGCTGTTTTTT	TRBV5-1	TRBD1	TRBJ2-2	NA
CASSEDRGNTIYF	TGTGCCAGCAGCGAGGACAGGGGAAACACCATATATTTT	TRBV11-2	TRBD1	TRBJ1-3	NA
CASLYRGMNTEAFF	TGTGCCAGTTTGTATCGAGGGATGAACACTGAAGCTTTCTTT	TRBV2	NA	TRBJ1-1	many
CASSYSAAATEAFF	TGTGCCAGCAGTTACTCGGCGGCGGCCACTGAAGCTTTCTTT	TRBV6-2/TRBV6-3	NA	TRBJ1-1	NA